One and the same sample provided the 31 T cell receptor beta chains below, sequenced in a study of pediatric ulcerative colitis (dated by TCRdb to about 2019). One to two pinch biopsies were taken from the rectum for research during colonoscopy. Library creation used the immunoSEQ multiplex PCR assay. TCRdb limited this immuneACCESS table to in-frame rearrangements with V and J called. A share of clones is missing; checked studies link under half to unresolved V genes, and the rest is unexplained. This sample lists 20,000 to 25,000 clones; over 60% were detected once. The ten largest clonotypes hold about 14% of the sample. The source material was gut tissue. These receptors originate from a boy between 10 and 17 years old with severe ulcerative colitis.

This rearrangement joins TRBV5-6 to TRBJ2-7; possibly TRBD1 or TRBD2 for D (6 bases each). The V end was cut by 4 bases, the J end by 5 bases, with 13 bases between. The CDR3 runs to 13 residues. Germline loops: CDR1 SGHDT, CDR2 YYEEEE. Here the CDR3 reads CASSRRGFNEQYF. CDR3 DNA sequence: TGTGCCAGCAGCCGGAGGGGGTTCAACGAGCAGTACTTC.

V and J are TRBV25-1 and TRBJ1-1, with D uncertain. Germline values: CDR1 MGHDK, CDR2 SYGVNS. The CDR3 covers 13 residues. Trimming took off 8 bases at V and 7 bases at J, with 17 bases between the two ends. The CDR3 region is CASGVGGRNEAFF. CDR3 DNA: TGTGCCAGCGGGGTGGGTGGTAGAAATGAAGCTTTCTTT.

The rearrangement joins TRBV5-5 to TRBJ1-1, with no clear D. Looked up from germline, CDR1 is SGHKS and CDR2 is YYEKEE (reference sequence). The CDR3 runs 12 residues. Trimming pared 4 bases from V and 6 bases from J, leaving 10 bases between. The CDR3 DNA reads as TGTGCCAGCAGCGCCTACGATTCTGAAGCTTTCTTT. Amino acids: CASSAYDSEAFF.

The V call is TRBV27, the J call TRBJ1-6; tentative D call: TRBD1 (6 bases). Germline V gives CDR1 MNHEY, CDR2 SMNVEV (reference sequence). The CDR3 consists of 15 residues. V lost 3 bases and J lost 7, with 13 bases in between. CDR3 bases: TGTGCCAGCAGTTTTCGGGGGGCCAGGAATTCACCCCTCCACTTT. Protein product: CASSFRGARNSPLHF.

This rearrangement joins TRBV2 to TRBJ2-3, with a weak D call TRBD2 (6 bases). Germline values: CDR1 SNHLY, CDR2 FYNNEI. The CDR3 is 14 amino acids. V shed 3 bases and J shed 7 bases, with 14 bases lying between them. The CDR3 protein is CASSDGRGDYTQYF. CDR3 DNA sequence: TGTGCCAGCAGTGACGGGCGGGGAGACTATACGCAGTATTTT.

This chain joins TRBV6-1 and TRBJ1-1; D remains unclear. Looked up from germline, CDR1 is MNHNS and CDR2 is SASEGT. V lost 6 bases to trimming and J lost 12 bases, with 17 bases between them. This CDR3 has 12 amino acids. The CDR3 bases are TGTGCCAGCAGAAGTAGCGGGCTCGATCCTTTCTTT. It yields the protein CASRSSGLDPFF.

This clone was picked up a small number of times. This chain uses TRBV6-5 with TRBJ2-3; 10 nucleotides align to TRBD1. The CDR3 spans 15 residues. The germline V gene has CDR1 MNHEY and CDR2 SVGAGI. Trimming cost V 5 bases and J 5 bases; bases outside gene matches: 7. CDR3 amino acids: CASSVRGTGVDTQYF. CDR3 in DNA: TGTGCCAGCAGTGTACGGGGGACAGGGGTAGATACGCAGTATTTT.

The CDR3 loop reads CASSSPPGIDDKQYF. CDR3 DNA: TGTGCCAGCAGCTCCCCCCCGGGGATCGACGACAAGCAGTACTTC. The chain couples TRBV13 to TRBJ2-7, with a weak D call TRBD2 (5 bases). Germline V gene lookup returns CDR1 PRHDT and CDR2 FYEKMQ (reference sequence). This CDR3 is 15 amino acids long. The ends were cut back, 4 bases at V and 8 bases at J, with 21 bases in the middle. The variable domain in full, with the rest retrieved from reference TRBV13 and TRBJ2-7, is AAGVIQSPRHLIKEKRETATLKCYPIPRHDTVYWYQQGPGQDPQFLISFYEKMQSDKGSIPDRFSAQQFSDYHSELNMSSLELGDSALYFCASSSPPGIDDKQYFGPGTRLTVT.

V usage is TRBV7-2 and J usage is TRBJ2-3; D uncertain. Germline CDR1 SGHTA, CDR2 FQGNSA. Between the trimmed V and J ends, which lost 1 base and 1 base, there was a span of 12 bases. The CDR3 has 16 residues. Written as DNA, the CDR3 is TGTGCCAGCAGCTTAGGAATCCGGAGCCGCACAGATACGCAGTATTTT. Its translation: CASSLGIRSRTDTQYF.

The chain joins TRBV28 to TRBJ1-2; TRBD1 matches 10 bases. The CDR3 totals 14 residues. With 5 bases clipped from V and 6 bases from J, the junction kept 6 bases outside the gene matches. Germline CDR1 and CDR2: MDHEN and SYDVKM. CDR3 sequence (DNA): TGTGCCAGCAGTCGTCCCGGGACAGGGGATGGCTACACCTTC. Translation: CASSRPGTGDGYTF.

V and J are TRBV9 and TRBJ2-5; D not certain. This CDR3 spans 14 amino acids. Germline CDR1 reads SGDLS; CDR2 reads YYNGEE. V lost 0 bases, J lost 5 bases, and 11 bases lay in between. The CDR3 loop is CASSVGPAVETQYF. Written as DNA, the CDR3 is TGTGCCAGCAGCGTAGGGCCAGCCGTCGAGACCCAGTACTTC. Together with reference TRBV9 and TRBJ2-5, the CDR3 gives the full variable domain: DSGVTQTPKHLITATGQRVTLRCSPRSGDLSVYWYQQSLDQGLQFLIQYYNGEERAKGNILERFSAQQFPDLHSELNLSSLELGDSALYFCASSVGPAVETQYFGPGTRLLVL.

The chain couples TRBV3-2 to TRBJ1-4. TRBV3-2 is a pseudogene segment. The CDR3 loop spans 8 amino acids. CDR3: CASSQVFF. DNA for the CDR3: TGTGCCAGCAGCCAAGTATTTTTT.

The rearrangement uses TRBV18 and TRBJ2-6; D uncertain. V shed 2 bases and J shed 0 bases, with 5 bases lying between them. This CDR3 has 15 residues. Germline CDR1 reads KGHSH; CDR2 reads LQKENI. The CDR3 reads CASSPGSSGANVLTF. The CDR3 DNA is TGTGCCAGCTCACCAGGCAGCTCTGGGGCCAACGTCCTGACTTTC.

Here the CDR3 DNA reads TGTGCCAGCAGCTTAGCGGGGCAGCGGGGGCCACGGGAGACCCAGTACTTC. Amino acids: CASSLAGQRGPRETQYF. The chain joins TRBV11-1 to TRBJ2-5; 8 positions agree with TRBD2. Germline trimming cut 0 bases from V and 5 bases from J; bases unmatched to any gene: 11. The CDR3 has 17 amino acids. Germline-derived CDR1 and CDR2 are SGHAT and FQDESV (reference sequence). Looking up the rest from reference TRBV11-1 and TRBJ2-5 gives the full variable domain: EAEVAQSPRYKITEKSQAVAFWCDPISGHATLYWYRQILGQGPELLVQFQDESVVDDSQLPKDRFSAERLKGVDSTLKIQPAELGDSAMYLCASSLAGQRGPRETQYFGPGTRLLVL.

There are a few counts of this clone. The chain combines TRBV9 with TRBJ1-2; no clear D gene. This CDR3 comprises 12 residues. Germline V gives CDR1 SGDLS, CDR2 YYNGEE. Deletions cut 0 bases from V and 3 bases from J, with 3 bases between. The CDR3: CASSVGYYGYTF. CDR3 DNA: TGTGCCAGCAGCGTAGGATACTATGGCTACACCTTC.

This clone was counted between two and nine times. The V call is TRBV6-1, the J call TRBJ1-1, with a tentative D call TRBD1 (6 bases). CDR1 and CDR2 (germline): MNHNS, SASEGT. V shed 7 bases and J shed 11 bases, with 26 bases lying between them. CDR3 length equals 15 residues. In DNA, the CDR3 is TGTGCCAGCATCAAAGACATGGGGGCCCCGGGAATGGCTTTCTTT. Translating it yields CASIKDMGAPGMAFF.

CDR3 sequence reads: CASSIPGQKKETQYF. The CDR3, as DNA: TGCGCCAGCAGCATTCCGGGACAGAAAAAAGAGACCCAGTACTTC. V is TRBV5-1 and J is TRBJ2-5; 7 bases map to TRBD1. Trimming took 4 bases from V and 3 from J; bases not matched to a gene: 9. From germline, CDR1 is SGHRS and CDR2 YFSETQ. This CDR3 is 15 amino acids long.

The rearrangement uses TRBV2 and TRBJ1-3; D not resolved. CDR1 SNHLY and CDR2 FYNNEI come from the germline V gene. The CDR3 length is 13 residues. Trimming stripped 6 bases from V and 0 bases from J, with 6 bases between. The CDR3 nucleotides read TGTGCCAGCAGGAGCGACTCTGGAAACACCATATATTTT. Translating gives CASRSDSGNTIYF.

There are a few counts of this clone. The V call is TRBV27, the J call TRBJ1-6; D might be TRBD1 (6 bases). The CDR3 spans 16 residues. Between the trimmed V and J ends, which lost 6 bases and 5 bases, there was a span of 17 bases. Germline V gene data show CDR1 as MNHEY and CDR2 as SMNVEV (reference sequence). The CDR3 here is CASRIRGWGDNSPLHF. CDR3 sequence (DNA): TGTGCCAGCAGGATCAGGGGATGGGGGGATAATTCACCCCTCCACTTT.

The chain links TRBV10-1 to TRBJ1-1; D is possibly TRBD1 (6 bases). Trimming removed 3 bases at V and 5 bases at J, with 16 bases between. Germline V gene lookup returns CDR1 WNHNN and CDR2 SYGVQD (reference sequence). CDR3 size: 15 residues. In DNA form, the CDR3 reads TGCGCCAGCAGTGAATTTACGTACAGGGCAACTGAAGCTTTCTTT. Protein product: CASSEFTYRATEAFF.

J is TRBJ2-7 and V is TRBV7-2, with 10 bases fitting TRBD1. Germline trimming cut 5 bases from V and 9 bases from J; bases unmatched to any gene: 16. CDR3 size: 16 residues. CDR1 is SGHTA and CDR2 is FQGNSA in the germline V gene. The CDR3 coding sequence is TGTGCCAGCAGCCTCCTCCCCGGGACAGGGGCGGGGGTGCAGTACTTC. Its protein is CASSLLPGTGAGVQYF.

This clone was seen only a few times. The J gene is TRBJ2-5, the V gene TRBV2, with 8 bases lining up with TRBD2. CDR1 SNHLY and CDR2 FYNNEI come from the germline V gene. J was trimmed by 2 bases and V by 6 bases; bases with no gene match: 11. This CDR3 is built from 16 residues. CDR3 sequence reads: CASSDPAGATQETQYF. The CDR3 bases are TGTGCCAGCAGCGACCCAGCGGGGGCCACTCAAGAGACCCAGTACTTC.

The rearrangement links TRBV19 to TRBJ2-7; D uncertain. Germline V gene lookup returns CDR1 LNHDA and CDR2 SQIVND (reference sequence). The CDR3 spans 14 residues. The V gene lost 11 bases and the J gene lost 0 bases, with 17 bases spanning the gap. This CDR3 is CASRKGHLSYEQYF. In DNA form, the CDR3 reads TGTGCCTCCCGCAAGGGTCACCTCTCCTACGAGCAGTACTTC. The full variable domain, its missing parts supplied by reference TRBV19 and TRBJ2-7, is DGGITQSPKYLFRKEGQNVTLSCEQNLNHDAMYWYRQDPGQGLRLIYYSQIVNDFQKGDIAEGYSVSREKKESFPLTVTSAQKNPTAFYLCASRKGHLSYEQYFGPGTRLTVT.

The chain links TRBV5-8 to TRBJ1-5; D is possibly TRBD1 (5 bases). Trimming shortened V by 4 bases and J by 9 bases, and 20 bases separated the two germline ends. This CDR3 is 15 amino acids long. Germline V CDR1 and CDR2: SGHTS, YDEGEE. The CDR3 sequence is CASSPMWGSLSPQHF. The CDR3 DNA reads as TGTGCCAGCAGCCCGATGTGGGGGTCTCTCTCGCCCCAGCATTTT.

J is TRBJ2-7 and V is TRBV28, with D uncertain. Looked up from germline, CDR1 is MDHEN and CDR2 is SYDVKM. The CDR3 spans 11 residues. Trimming pared 5 bases from V and 4 bases from J, leaving 6 bases between. The CDR3 protein is CASSRVYEQYF. In DNA form, the CDR3 reads TGTGCCAGCAGTCGAGTGTACGAGCAGTACTTC.

The V gene is TRBV6-1, the J gene TRBJ2-6, with 8 bases fitting TRBD1. Germline V gives CDR1 MNHNS, CDR2 SASEGT. V lost 7 bases and J lost 3; bases outside the gene matches: 5. The length of the CDR3 is 15 residues. Here the CDR3 reads CASITGGGGANVLTF. Written as DNA, the CDR3 is TGTGCCAGCATTACAGGGGGTGGTGGGGCCAACGTCCTGACTTTC.

The rearrangement uses TRBV7-8 and TRBJ2-7, with a weak D call TRBD1 (6 bases). Trimming shortened V by 0 bases and J by 4 bases, and 13 bases separated the two germline ends. CDR1 is SGHVS and CDR2 is FQNEAQ in the germline V gene. The CDR3 is 15 residues long. CDR3 sequence reads: CASSLAQGLGYEQYF. The CDR3 DNA reads TGTGCCAGCAGCTTAGCGCAGGGGCTGGGGTACGAGCAGTACTTC.

This rearrangement joins TRBV15 to TRBJ1-4; D gene unclear. V was cut by 0 bases and J by 8 bases, with 7 bases left in between. The CDR3 has 13 residues. Germline CDR1 LNHNV, CDR2 YYDKDF (reference sequence). CDR3 DNA sequence: TGTGCCACCAGCAGAGATAGAGGCGAAAAACTGTTTTTT. Its translation is CATSRDRGEKLFF.

This clone turned up a few times. This chain uses TRBV7-9 with TRBJ2-2; the D gene is possibly TRBD1 (6 bases). This CDR3 is 13 amino acids long. The V end was cut by 4 bases, the J end by 6 bases, with 9 bases between. Germline-derived CDR1 and CDR2 are SEHNR and FQNEAQ (reference sequence). CDR3 DNA sequence: TGTGCCAGCAGCTCCAGGGGAGCCGGGGAGCTGTTTTTT. Its translation is CASSSRGAGELFF.

The chain employs TRBV6-5 and TRBJ2-1, with D maybe TRBD2 (6 bases). V lost 6 bases to trimming and J lost 4 bases, with 7 bases between them. This CDR3 comprises 12 residues. Germline V gene lookup returns CDR1 MNHEY and CDR2 SVGAGI. The CDR3 loop is CASSGGYNEQFF. The CDR3 bases are TGTGCCAGCAGCGGGGGATACAATGAGCAGTTCTTC.

This chain joins TRBV18 and TRBJ1-6; D possibly corresponds to TRBD1 (6 bases). This CDR3 is 16 amino acids long. CDR1 KGHSH and CDR2 LQKENI come from the germline V gene. Trimming removed 4 bases from V and 6 bases from J, with 16 bases in between. CDR3 sequence (DNA): TGTGCCAGCTCACAGGATATCGACAGGTCTAATTCACCCCTCCACTTT. Protein sequence: CASSQDIDRSNSPLHF.